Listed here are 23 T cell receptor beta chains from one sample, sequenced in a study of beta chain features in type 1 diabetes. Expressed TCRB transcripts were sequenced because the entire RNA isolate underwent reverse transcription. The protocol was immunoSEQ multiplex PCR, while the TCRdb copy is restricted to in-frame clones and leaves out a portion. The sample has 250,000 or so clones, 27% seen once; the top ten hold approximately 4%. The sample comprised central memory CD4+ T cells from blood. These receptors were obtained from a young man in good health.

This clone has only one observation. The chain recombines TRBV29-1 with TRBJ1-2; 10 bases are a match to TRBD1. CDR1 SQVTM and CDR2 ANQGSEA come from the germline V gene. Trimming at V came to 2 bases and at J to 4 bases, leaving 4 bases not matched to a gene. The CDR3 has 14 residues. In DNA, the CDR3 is TGCAGCGTTGAACTCTGGACAGGGGGCTATGGCTACACCTTC. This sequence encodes CSVELWTGGYGYTF.

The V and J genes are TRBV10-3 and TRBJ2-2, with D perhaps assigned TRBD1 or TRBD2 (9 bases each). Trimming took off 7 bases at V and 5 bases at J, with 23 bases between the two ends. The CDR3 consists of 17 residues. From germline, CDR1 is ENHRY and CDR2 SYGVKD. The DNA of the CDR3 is TGTGCCATCAATCTAGCGGGACAGGGAATAGAAACCGGGGAGCTGTTTTTT. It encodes CAINLAGQGIETGELFF.

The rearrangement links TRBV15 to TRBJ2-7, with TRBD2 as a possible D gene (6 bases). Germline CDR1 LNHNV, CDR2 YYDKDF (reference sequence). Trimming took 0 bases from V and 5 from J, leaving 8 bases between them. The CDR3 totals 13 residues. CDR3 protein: CATSRDWGDEQYF. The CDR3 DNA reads TGTGCCACCAGCAGAGATTGGGGGGACGAGCAGTACTTC.

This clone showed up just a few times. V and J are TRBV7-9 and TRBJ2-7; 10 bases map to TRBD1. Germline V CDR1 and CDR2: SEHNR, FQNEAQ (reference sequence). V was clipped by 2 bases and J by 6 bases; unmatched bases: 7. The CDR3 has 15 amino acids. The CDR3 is CASSLMTGGSLEQYF. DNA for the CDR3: TGTGCCAGCAGCTTAATGACAGGGGGCTCTCTCGAGCAGTACTTC.

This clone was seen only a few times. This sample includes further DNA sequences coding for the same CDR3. Here the CDR3 DNA reads TGCGCCAGCAGCTTGGACGCGAACTATGGCTACACCTTC. Translation: CASSLDANYGYTF. The chain has TRBV5-1 and TRBJ1-2; D unclear. This CDR3 is built from 13 residues. The ends were cut back, 0 bases at V and 2 bases at J, with 5 bases in the middle. Germline V gene sequence: CDR1 SGHRS, CDR2 YFSETQ.

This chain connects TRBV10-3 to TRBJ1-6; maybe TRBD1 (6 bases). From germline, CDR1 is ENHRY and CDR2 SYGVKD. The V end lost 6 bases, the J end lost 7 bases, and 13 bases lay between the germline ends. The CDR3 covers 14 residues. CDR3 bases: TGTGCCATCAGGAACATGGGACAAAATTCACCCCTCCACTTT. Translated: CAIRNMGQNSPLHF.

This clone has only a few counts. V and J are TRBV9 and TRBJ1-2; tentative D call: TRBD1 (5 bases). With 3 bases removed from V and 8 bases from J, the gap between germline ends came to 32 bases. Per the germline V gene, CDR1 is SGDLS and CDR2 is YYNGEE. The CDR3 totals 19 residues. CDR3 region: CASSGLQTRRAGPAGGYTF. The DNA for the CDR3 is TGTGCCAGCAGCGGCCTTCAGACCCGGCGGGCAGGGCCCGCAGGAGGCTACACCTTC. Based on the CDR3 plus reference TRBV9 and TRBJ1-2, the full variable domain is DSGVTQTPKHLITATGQRVTLRCSPRSGDLSVYWYQQSLDQGLQFLIQYYNGEERAKGNILERFSAQQFPDLHSELNLSSLELGDSALYFCASSGLQTRRAGPAGGYTFGSGTRLTVV.

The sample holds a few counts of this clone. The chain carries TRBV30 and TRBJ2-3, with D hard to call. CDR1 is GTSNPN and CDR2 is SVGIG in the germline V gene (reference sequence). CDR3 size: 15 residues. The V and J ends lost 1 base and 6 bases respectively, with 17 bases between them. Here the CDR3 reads CAWSGIRKDRDTQYF. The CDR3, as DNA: TGTGCCTGGAGTGGTATACGGAAGGATAGGGATACGCAGTATTTT.

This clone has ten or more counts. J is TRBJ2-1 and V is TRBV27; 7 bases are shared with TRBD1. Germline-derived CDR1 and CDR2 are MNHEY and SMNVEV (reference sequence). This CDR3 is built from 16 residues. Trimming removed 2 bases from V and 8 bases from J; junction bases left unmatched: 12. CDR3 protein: CASSLRDSRLWDEQFF. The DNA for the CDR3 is TGTGCCAGCAGTTTAAGGGACAGTCGACTGTGGGATGAGCAGTTCTTC.

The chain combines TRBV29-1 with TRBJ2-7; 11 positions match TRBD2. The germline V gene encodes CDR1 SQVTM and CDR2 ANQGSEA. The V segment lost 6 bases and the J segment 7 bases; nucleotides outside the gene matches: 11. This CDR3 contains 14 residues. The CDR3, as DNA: TGCAGCGTAGGGGGACTAGCGGACCGTAGGGAGCAGTACTTC. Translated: CSVGGLADRREQYF.

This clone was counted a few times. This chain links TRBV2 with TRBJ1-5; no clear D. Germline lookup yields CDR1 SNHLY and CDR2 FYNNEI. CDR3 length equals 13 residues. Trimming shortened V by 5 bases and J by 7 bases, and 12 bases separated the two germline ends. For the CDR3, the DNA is TGTGCCAGCAGTAGAAGGGCTGAACAGCCCCAGCATTTT. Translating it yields CASSRRAEQPQHF.

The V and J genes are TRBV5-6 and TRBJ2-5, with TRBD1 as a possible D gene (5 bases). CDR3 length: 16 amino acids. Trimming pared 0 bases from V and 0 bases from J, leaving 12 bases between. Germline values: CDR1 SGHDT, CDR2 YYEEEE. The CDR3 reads CASSLAGPGYQETQYF. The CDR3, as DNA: TGTGCCAGCAGCTTGGCCGGTCCAGGGTACCAAGAGACCCAGTACTTC.

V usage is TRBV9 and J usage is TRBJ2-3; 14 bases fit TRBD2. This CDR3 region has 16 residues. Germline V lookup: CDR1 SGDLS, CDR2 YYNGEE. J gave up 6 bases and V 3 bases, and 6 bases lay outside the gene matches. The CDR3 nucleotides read TGTGCCAGCAGCGGGACTAGCGGGGGGCCCCCCGATACGCAGTATTTT. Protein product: CASSGTSGGPPDTQYF.

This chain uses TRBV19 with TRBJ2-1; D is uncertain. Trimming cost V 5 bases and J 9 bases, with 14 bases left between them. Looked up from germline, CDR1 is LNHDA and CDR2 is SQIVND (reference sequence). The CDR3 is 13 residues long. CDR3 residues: CASSPDWYSEQFF. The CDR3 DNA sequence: TGTGCCAGTAGTCCCGATTGGTATAGTGAGCAGTTCTTC.

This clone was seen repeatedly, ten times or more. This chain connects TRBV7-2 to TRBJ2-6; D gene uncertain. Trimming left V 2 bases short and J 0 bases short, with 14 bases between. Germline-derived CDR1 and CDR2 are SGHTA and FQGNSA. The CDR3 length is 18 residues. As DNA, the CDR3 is TGTGCCAGCAGCTTAAATCCGCGGTCCTTCTCTGGGGCCAACGTCCTGACTTTC. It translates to CASSLNPRSFSGANVLTF.

DNA of the CDR3: TGTGCCAGCAGCGCAAAGACTAGTGCTGATACGCAGTATTTT. This translates into CASSAKTSADTQYF. The chain links TRBV9 to TRBJ2-3; D is perhaps TRBD2 (6 bases). Germline V gene sequence: CDR1 SGDLS, CDR2 YYNGEE. The CDR3 is 14 amino acids. Trimming pared 3 bases from V and 6 bases from J, leaving 14 bases between.

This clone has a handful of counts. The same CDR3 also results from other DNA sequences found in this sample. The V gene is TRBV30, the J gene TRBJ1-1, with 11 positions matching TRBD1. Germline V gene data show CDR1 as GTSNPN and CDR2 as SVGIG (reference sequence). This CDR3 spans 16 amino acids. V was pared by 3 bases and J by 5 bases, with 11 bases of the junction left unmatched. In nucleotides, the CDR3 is TGTGCCTGGAGCGCGGGGACAGGGGGGCGAGGGACTGAAGCTTTCTTT. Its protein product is CAWSAGTGGRGTEAFF.

CDR3 protein: CAISESIETEQYF. As DNA, the CDR3 is TGTGCCATCAGTGAGTCGATAGAGACAGAGCAGTACTTC. The chain joins TRBV10-3 to TRBJ2-7, with unresolved D. This CDR3 has 13 residues. With 0 bases removed from V and 7 bases from J, the gap between germline ends came to 10 bases. Germline CDR1 is ENHRY and CDR2 is SYGVKD.

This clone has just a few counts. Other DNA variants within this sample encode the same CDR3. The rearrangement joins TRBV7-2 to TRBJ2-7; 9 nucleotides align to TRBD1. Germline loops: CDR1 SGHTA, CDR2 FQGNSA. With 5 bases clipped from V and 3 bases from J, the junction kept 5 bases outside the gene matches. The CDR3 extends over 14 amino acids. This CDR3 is CASSTGTGYYEQYF. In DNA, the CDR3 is TGTGCCAGCAGCACCGGGACAGGGTACTACGAGCAGTACTTC.

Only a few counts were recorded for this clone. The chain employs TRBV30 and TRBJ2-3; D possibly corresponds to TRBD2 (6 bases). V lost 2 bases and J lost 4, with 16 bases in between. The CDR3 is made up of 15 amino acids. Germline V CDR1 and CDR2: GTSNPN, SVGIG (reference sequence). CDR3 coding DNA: TGTGCCTGGAGTCCGCGACCGGGAGTCGCAGATACGCAGTATTTT. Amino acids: CAWSPRPGVADTQYF. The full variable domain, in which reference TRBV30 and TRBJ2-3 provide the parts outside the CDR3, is SQTIHQWPATLVQPVGSPLSLECTVEGTSNPNLYWYRQAAGRGLQLLFYSVGIGQISSEVPQNLSASRPQDRQFILSSKKLLLSDSGFYLCAWSPRPGVADTQYFGPGTRLTVL.

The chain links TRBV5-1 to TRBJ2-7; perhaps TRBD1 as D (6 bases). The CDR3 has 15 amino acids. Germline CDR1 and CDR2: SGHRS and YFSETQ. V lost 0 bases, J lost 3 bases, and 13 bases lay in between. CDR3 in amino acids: CASSLEGQTIYEQYF. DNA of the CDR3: TGCGCCAGCAGCTTGGAAGGACAGACGATCTACGAGCAGTACTTC.

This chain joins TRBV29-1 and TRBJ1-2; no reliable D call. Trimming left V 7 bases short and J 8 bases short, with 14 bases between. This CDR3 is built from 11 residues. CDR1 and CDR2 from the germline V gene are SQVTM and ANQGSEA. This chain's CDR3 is CSGADRRGYTF. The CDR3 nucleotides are TGCAGCGGAGCGGACCGGCGAGGCTACACCTTC.

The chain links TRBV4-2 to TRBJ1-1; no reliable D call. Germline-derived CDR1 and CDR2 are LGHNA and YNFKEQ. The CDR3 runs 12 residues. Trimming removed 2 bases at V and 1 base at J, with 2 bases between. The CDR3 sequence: CASSQRNTEAFF. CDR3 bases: TGTGCCAGCAGCCAAAGGAACACTGAAGCTTTCTTT.